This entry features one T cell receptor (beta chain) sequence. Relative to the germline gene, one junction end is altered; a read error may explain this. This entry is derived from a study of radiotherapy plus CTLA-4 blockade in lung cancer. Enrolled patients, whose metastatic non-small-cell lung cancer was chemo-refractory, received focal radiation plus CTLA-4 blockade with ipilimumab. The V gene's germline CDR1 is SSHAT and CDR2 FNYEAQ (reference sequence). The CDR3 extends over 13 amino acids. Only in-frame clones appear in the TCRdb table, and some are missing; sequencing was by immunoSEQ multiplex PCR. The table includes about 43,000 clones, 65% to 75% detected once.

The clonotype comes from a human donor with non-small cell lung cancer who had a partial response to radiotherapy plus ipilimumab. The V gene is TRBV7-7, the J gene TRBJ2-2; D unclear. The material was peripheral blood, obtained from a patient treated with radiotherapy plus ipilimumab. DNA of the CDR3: TGTGCTAGCAGCTCCTCTCCCGCCGGGGAGCTGTTTTTT. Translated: CASSSSPAGELFF. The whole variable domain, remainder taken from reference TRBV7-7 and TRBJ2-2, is GAGVSQSPRYKVTKRGQDVTLRCDPISSHATLYWYQQALGQGPEFLTYFNYEAQPDKSGLPSDRFSAERPEGSISTLTIQRTEQRDSAMYRCASSSSPAGELFFGEGSRLTVL.